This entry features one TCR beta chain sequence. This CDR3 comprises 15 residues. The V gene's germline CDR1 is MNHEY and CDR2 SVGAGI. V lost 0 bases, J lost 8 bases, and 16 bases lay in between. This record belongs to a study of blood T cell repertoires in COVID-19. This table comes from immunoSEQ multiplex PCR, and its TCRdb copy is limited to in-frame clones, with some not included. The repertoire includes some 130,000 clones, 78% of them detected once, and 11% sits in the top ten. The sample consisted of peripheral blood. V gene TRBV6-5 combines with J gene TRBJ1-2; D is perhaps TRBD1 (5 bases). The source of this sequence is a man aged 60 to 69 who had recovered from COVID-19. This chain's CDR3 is CASSYSGGAVPGYTF. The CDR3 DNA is TGTGCCAGCAGTTACTCGGGAGGGGCCGTACCGGGCTACACCTTC.